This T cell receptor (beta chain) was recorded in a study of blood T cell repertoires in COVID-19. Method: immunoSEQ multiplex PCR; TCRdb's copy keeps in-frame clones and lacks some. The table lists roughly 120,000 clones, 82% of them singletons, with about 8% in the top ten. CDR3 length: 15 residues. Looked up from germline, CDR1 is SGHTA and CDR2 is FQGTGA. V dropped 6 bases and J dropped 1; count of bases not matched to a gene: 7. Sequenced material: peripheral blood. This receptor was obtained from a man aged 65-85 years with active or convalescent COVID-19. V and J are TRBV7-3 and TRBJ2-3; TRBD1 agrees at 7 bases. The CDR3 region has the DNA TGTGCCAGCAGTCAAAAGGGGGCGGGCACAGATACGCAGTATTTT. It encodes CASSQKGAGTDTQYF.